This entry is about one TCR beta chain. These data come from a study of CD8 T cells in ankylosing spondylitis. TCRdb reprocessed the 5' RACE reads via MiXCR and lists one record per CDR3 protein. This sample has some 120,000 distinct CDR3 sequences, with roughly 13% found just once. CDR1 is MGHDK, CDR2 SYGVNS, per germline. The CDR3 covers 13 residues. V shed 6 bases and J shed 1 base, with 8 bases lying between them. The TCR was taken from a female donor with ankylosing spondylitis or in good health (not recorded which). This chain uses TRBV25-1 with TRBJ2-3, with D uncertain. Sequencing was carried out using blood, either unsorted or a sorted T cell fraction (not recorded which). For the CDR3, the DNA is TGTGCCAGCAGCGCAATGGGCACAGATACGCAGTATTTT. It specifies CASSAMGTDTQYF.